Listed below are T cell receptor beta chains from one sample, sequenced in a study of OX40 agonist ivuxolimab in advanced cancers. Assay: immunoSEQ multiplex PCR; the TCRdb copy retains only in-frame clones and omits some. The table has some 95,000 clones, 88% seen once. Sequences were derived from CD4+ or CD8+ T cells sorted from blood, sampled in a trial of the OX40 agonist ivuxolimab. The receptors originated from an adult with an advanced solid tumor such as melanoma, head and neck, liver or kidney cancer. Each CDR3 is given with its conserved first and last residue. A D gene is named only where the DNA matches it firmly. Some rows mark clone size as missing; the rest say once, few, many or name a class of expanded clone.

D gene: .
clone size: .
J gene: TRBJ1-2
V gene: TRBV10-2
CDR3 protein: CASSSRDGYFGYTF

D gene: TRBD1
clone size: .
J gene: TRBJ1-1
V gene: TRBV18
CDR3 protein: CASSPMTGVGTEAFF

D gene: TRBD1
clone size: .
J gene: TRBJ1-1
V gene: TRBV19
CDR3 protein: CASSGQGNTEAFF

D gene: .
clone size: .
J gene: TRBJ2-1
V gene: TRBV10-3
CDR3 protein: CAMNGGTGENEQFF

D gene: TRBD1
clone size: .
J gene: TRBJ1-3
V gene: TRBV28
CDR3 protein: CASSLSWTGGAGNTIYF

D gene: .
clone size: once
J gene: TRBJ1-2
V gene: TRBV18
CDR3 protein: CASSPTQASNYGYTF

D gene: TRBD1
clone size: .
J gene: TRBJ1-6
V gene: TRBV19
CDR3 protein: CASSMGTERRSPLHF

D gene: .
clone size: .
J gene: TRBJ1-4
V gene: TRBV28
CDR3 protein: CASSPPTGPNEKLFF

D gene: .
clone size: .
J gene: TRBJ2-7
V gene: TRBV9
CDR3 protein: CASSVGPETYEQYF

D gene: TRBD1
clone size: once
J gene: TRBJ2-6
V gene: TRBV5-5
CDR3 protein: CASSRRQGSLGVLGANVLTF

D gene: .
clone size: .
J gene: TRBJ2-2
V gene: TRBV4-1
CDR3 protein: CASSPPPTANTGELFF

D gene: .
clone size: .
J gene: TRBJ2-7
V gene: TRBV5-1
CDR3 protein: CASSFQGTADGEQYF

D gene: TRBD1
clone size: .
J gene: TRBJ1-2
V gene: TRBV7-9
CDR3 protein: CASSYDRAHGYTF

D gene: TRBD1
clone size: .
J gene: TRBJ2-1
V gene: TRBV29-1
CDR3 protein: CSVATGEMGFF

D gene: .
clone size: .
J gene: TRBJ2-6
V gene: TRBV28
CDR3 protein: CASRKASGANVLTF

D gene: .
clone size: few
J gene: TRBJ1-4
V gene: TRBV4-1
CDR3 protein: CASSSPGKVSNEKLFF

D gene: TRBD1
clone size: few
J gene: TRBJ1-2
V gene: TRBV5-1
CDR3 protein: CASSITRQGADGYTF

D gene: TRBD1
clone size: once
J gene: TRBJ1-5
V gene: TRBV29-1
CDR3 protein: CSVWTGYSNQPQHF

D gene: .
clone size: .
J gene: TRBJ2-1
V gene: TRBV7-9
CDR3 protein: CASNAGTPYNEQFF

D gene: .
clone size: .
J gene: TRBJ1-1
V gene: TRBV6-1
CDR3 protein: CASSGGPWGATEAFF

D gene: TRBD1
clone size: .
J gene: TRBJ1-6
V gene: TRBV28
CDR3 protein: CASSGGQDNSPLHF

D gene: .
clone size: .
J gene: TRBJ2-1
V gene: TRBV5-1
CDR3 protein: CASNPTTYNEQFF

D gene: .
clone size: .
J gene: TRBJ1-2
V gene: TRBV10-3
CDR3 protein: CAIKAGTADYGYTF

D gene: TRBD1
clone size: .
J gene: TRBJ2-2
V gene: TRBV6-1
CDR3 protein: CASRTGGPNTGELFF

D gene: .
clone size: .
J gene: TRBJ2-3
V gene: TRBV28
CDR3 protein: CASTPASLWDTQYF

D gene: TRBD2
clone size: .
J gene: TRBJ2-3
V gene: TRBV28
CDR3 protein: CASTDGGGPTPGTDTQYF

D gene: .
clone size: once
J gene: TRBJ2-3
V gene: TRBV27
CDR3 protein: CASRAVTDTQYF

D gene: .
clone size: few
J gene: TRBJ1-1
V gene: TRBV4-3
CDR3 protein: CASSQQMNTEAFF

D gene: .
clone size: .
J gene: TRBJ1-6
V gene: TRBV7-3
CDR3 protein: CASSLRQGNSPLHF

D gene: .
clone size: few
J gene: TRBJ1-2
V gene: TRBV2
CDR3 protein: CASSSGLYGYTF

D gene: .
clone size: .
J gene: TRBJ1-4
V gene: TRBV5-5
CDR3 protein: CASNTAGNEKLFF

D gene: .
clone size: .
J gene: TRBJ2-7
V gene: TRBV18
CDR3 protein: CASSPSQGMGEQYF

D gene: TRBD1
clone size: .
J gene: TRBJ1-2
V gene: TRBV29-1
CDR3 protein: CSVSGTGGPGGNGYTF

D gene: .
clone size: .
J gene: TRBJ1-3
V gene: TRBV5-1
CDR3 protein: CASSLGGRNSGNTIYF

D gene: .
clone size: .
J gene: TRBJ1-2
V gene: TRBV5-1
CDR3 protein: CASSPYNPVPGQLYTF

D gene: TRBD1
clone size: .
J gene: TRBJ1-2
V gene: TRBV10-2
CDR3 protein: CASRGQGADGYTF

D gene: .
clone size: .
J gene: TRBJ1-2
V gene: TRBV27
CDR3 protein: CASSLSRAASGYTF

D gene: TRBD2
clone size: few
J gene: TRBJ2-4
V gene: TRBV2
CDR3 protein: CASSEVRLAGGGIQYF

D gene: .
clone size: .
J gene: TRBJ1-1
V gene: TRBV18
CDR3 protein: CASSPLTGGQPGNAEAFF

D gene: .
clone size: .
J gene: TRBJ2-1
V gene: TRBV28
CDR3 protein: CASSPADLSGGNEQFF

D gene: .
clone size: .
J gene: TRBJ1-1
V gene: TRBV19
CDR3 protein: CASSTGQNTEAFF

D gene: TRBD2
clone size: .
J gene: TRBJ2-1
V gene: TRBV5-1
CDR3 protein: CASRLAGDGGEQFF

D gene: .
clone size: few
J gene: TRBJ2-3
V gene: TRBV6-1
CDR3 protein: CATNGLNTDTQYF

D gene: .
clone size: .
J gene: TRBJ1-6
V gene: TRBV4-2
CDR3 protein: CASSQDLRWEANSPLHF

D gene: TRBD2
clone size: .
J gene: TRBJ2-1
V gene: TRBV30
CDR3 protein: CAWNLEAGGEQFF

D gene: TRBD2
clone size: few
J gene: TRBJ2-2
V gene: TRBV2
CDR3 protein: CATTWTSGTGELFF

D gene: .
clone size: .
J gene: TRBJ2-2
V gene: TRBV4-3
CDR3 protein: CASSQDPSVGELFF

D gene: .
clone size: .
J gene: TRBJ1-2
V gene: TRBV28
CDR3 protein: CASSYYSTALNYGYTF

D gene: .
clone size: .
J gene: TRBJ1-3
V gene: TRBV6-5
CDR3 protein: CASLGSSGNTIYF